What follows describes a single T cell receptor (beta chain). Per the original data handling: Amplified reference gene primers provided the basis for estimating nucleated cell counts. The assay was immunoSEQ multiplex PCR, and TCRdb's table has in-frame clones only and misses some. The V and J calls and clone size are taken from that table; D and trimming were inferred from the DNA. The table records roughly 220,000 clones, 88% of them present only once. Self-reported history from a screening survey and questionnaire set each donor's cohort. Recovered status in Cohort 3 required two negative PCRs, clearance, or symptom resolution. The record originates from a study of blood T cell repertoires in COVID-19. Looking at the study overall: Sample material is recorded as cDNA or gDNA derived from T cells, B-cell-depleted T cells, or PBMCs.

Germline CDR1 is LGHNA and CDR2 is YSLEER. The CDR3 has 14 amino acids. Trimming shortened V by 1 base and J by 2 bases, and 8 bases separated the two germline ends. Sequencing was performed on PBMCs or T cells enriched from blood (not recorded which). This rearrangement joins TRBV4-3 to TRBJ1-1; maybe TRBD1 (5 bases). This TCR came from a woman between 25 and 40 years old who had recovered from COVID-19. CDR3 region: CASSQVDSNTEAFF. For the CDR3, the DNA is TGCGCCAGCAGCCAAGTTGACAGTAACACTGAAGCTTTCTTT.